These 24 T cell receptor beta chains came from one sample sequenced in a study of T-cell reconstitution after alpha-beta-depleted transplantation in children. For TCRbeta, the library was prepared with unique molecular identifiers. In TCRdb, the PCR reads were re-called with MiXCR into one record per CDR3 protein. In the table there are 90,000 to 100,000 distinct CDR3 sequences, 9.5% to 15% of which are singletons. The source was PBMCs from the stem cell graft donor, collected from the stem cell graft. These receptors came from a human donor who donated a stem cell graft to a child with inherited bone marrow failure.

This clonotype was observed many times. CDR3 coding DNA: TGTGCCAGCTCAGGGGTCGGCTACACCTTC. Its translation is CASSGVGYTF. The genes are TRBV18 and TRBJ1-2; unclear D gene. The length of the CDR3 is 10 residues. Per the germline V gene, CDR1 is KGHSH and CDR2 is LQKENI. V was shortened by 5 bases and J by 8 bases, with 6 bases between the two germline ends.

There are many counts of this clonotype. DNA of the CDR3: TGCAGTGCTAGACTCTCCGCGGGGGCGCCCCTAAGCACAGATACGCAGTATTTT. Amino acids: CSARLSAGAPLSTDTQYF. The genes are TRBV20-1 and TRBJ2-3; weak D call: TRBD2 (7 bases). The germline V and J ends were trimmed by 2 bases and 0 bases, with 21 bases remaining between them. The CDR3 length is 18 residues. Germline V gene data show CDR1 as DFQATT and CDR2 as SNEGSKA (reference sequence).

The table lists this clonotype with a count of one. A read error is possible here, since a much larger clone lies one base away. J is TRBJ2-1 and V is TRBV27; no clear D gene. The germline V gene has CDR1 MNHEY and CDR2 SMNVEV (reference sequence). CDR3 size: 16 residues. Here the CDR3 DNA reads TGTACCAGCAGTTTAAAACAGTCGAGCTCCTACAATGAGCAGTTCTTC. This encodes CTSSLKQSSSYNEQFF.

This clonotype was recorded many times. The genes are TRBV7-2 and TRBJ2-5; 7 nucleotides line up with TRBD2. The V and J ends lost 2 bases and 4 bases, in that order; junction bases with no gene match: 4. The CDR3 is made up of 14 amino acids. From germline, CDR1 is SGHTA and CDR2 FQGNSA. CDR3 nucleotides: TGTGCCAGCAGCTTACTAGCGGCGGGAGAGACCCAGTACTTC. Translating it yields CASSLLAAGETQYF.

This clonotype was counted only a few times. V and J are TRBV28 and TRBJ2-5; 7 bases map to TRBD1. This CDR3 is 13 amino acids long. Germline CDR1 reads MDHEN; CDR2 reads SYDVKM. With 10 bases clipped from V and 1 base from J, the junction kept 6 bases outside the gene matches. In DNA form, the CDR3 reads TGTGCCACATCTCGACAGGGCCAAGAGACCCAGTACTTC. Translation: CATSRQGQETQYF. Together with reference TRBV28 and TRBJ2-5, the CDR3 gives the full variable domain: DVKVTQSSRYLVKRTGEKVFLECVQDMDHENMFWYRQDPGLGLRLIYFSYDVKMKEKGDIPEGYSVSREKKERFSLILESASTNQTSMYLCATSRQGQETQYFGPGTRLLVL.

The chain carries TRBV29-1 and TRBJ1-4; a possible D gene is TRBD1 (5 bases). Germline CDR1 reads SQVTM; CDR2 reads ANQGSEA. V lost 5 bases, J lost 8 bases, and 15 bases lay in between. There are 13 residues in the CDR3. The CDR3 DNA is TGCAGCGTTCAGGCGGGGGTCGGGGAAAAACTGTTTTTT. It codes for CSVQAGVGEKLFF.

This clonotype was recorded at least ten times. The gene calls are TRBV4-1 and TRBJ2-5, with 7 bases lining up with TRBD1. This CDR3 contains 14 residues. V shed 3 bases and J 5 bases; nucleotides not matched to a gene: 6. Germline CDR1 reads MGHRA; CDR2 reads YSYEKL. CDR3 in DNA: TGCGCCAGCAGCCATCGACAGGGCGGTGAGACCCAGTACTTC. Translated: CASSHRQGGETQYF.

This clonotype appeared many times. The V call is TRBV7-9, the J call TRBJ2-7, with a weak D call TRBD1 (5 bases). The V gene's germline CDR1 is SEHNR and CDR2 FQNEAQ (reference sequence). The CDR3 contains 14 residues. Trimming stripped 2 bases from V and 5 bases from J, with 13 bases between. The CDR3 coding sequence is TGTGCCAGCAGCTTAAGTCAGGGTCTCCACGAGCAGTACTTC. Translated, it gives CASSLSQGLHEQYF.

This clonotype has ten or more counts. The chain employs TRBV20-1 and TRBJ2-2; D unresolved. Germline assignment: CDR1 DFQATT and CDR2 SNEGSKA (reference sequence). This CDR3 has 13 residues. With 3 bases removed from V and 1 base from J, the gap between germline ends came to 6 bases. DNA for the CDR3: TGCAGTGCTAGTCCCAAGAACACCGGGGAGCTGTTTTTT. Translated: CSASPKNTGELFF.

This clonotype was counted between two and nine times. The rearrangement uses TRBV2 and TRBJ2-1, with 12 bases that match TRBD2. Germline lookup yields CDR1 SNHLY and CDR2 FYNNEI. The CDR3 consists of 16 residues. V shed 5 bases and J 2 bases; nucleotides not matched to a gene: 4. CDR3: CASSSTSGGPYNEQFF. CDR3 DNA: TGTGCCAGCAGTTCTACTAGCGGGGGGCCCTACAATGAGCAGTTCTTC.

This clonotype was counted many times. The V gene is TRBV20-1, the J gene TRBJ1-2; D gene unclear. There are 13 residues in the CDR3. CDR1 DFQATT and CDR2 SNEGSKA come from the germline V gene (reference sequence). The V gene lost 0 bases and the J gene lost 5 bases, with 10 bases spanning the gap. DNA for the CDR3: TGCAGTGCTAGAGATTACGGACCATATGGCTACACCTTC. Protein: CSARDYGPYGYTF.

This clonotype has a handful of counts. The chain employs TRBV13 and TRBJ2-7, with a possible D match to TRBD2 (6 bases). The CDR3 runs 16 residues. The V end lost 3 bases, the J end lost 4 bases, and 19 bases lay between the germline ends. From germline, CDR1 is PRHDT and CDR2 FYEKMQ (reference sequence). Here the CDR3 DNA reads TGTGCCAGCAGCTTCGCGGTTCTGGGGGGAACTTACGAGCAGTACTTC. Translated, it gives CASSFAVLGGTYEQYF.

This chain links TRBV5-6 with TRBJ2-1, with TRBD2 matching over 7 bases. CDR3 length equals 17 residues. Germline-derived CDR1 and CDR2 are SGHDT and YYEEEE. The trim removed 4 bases at V and 7 bases at J, leaving 17 bases unmatched. CDR3 sequence (DNA): TGTGCCAGCAGCCCTTTTCGAGGGAGGGCCCCCGTGAATGAGCAGTTCTTC. Translating it yields CASSPFRGRAPVNEQFF. Complete variable domain (other parts from reference TRBV5-6 and TRBJ2-1): DAGVTQSPTHLIKTRGQQVTLRCSPKSGHDTVSWYQQALGQGPQFIFQYYEEEERQRGNFPDRFSGHQFPNYSSELNVNALLLGDSALYLCASSPFRGRAPVNEQFFGPGTRLTVL.

This clonotype has at least ten counts. The rearrangement joins TRBV5-1 to TRBJ2-2; D is perhaps TRBD2 (6 bases). CDR3 length: 13 residues. The V end was cut by 2 bases, the J end by 5 bases, with 7 bases between. Germline V CDR1 and CDR2: SGHRS, YFSETQ. The CDR3 DNA is TGCGCCAGCAGCTTCGGGGGTACCGGGGAGCTGTTTTTT. Encoded protein: CASSFGGTGELFF.

This clonotype was recorded many times. The chain couples TRBV12-3 or TRBV12-4 to TRBJ2-3; tentatively, D is TRBD1 or TRBD2 (5 bases each). The CDR3 has 15 amino acids. Between the trimmed V and J ends, which lost 6 bases and 6 bases, there was a span of 19 bases. The CDR3 sequence is CASSYGTWAADTQYF. For the CDR3, the DNA is TGTGCCAGCAGCTACGGGACGTGGGCCGCCGATACGCAGTATTTT.

There are many counts of this clonotype. This chain uses TRBV10-3 with TRBJ2-7, with a weak D call TRBD1 (5 bases). The CDR3 has 13 amino acids. Trimming removed 4 bases at V and 4 bases at J, with 11 bases between. Germline V gives CDR1 ENHRY, CDR2 SYGVKD. Here the CDR3 reads CAISGVQGYEQYF. The CDR3 nucleotides are TGTGCCATCAGTGGGGTCCAGGGTTACGAGCAGTACTTC.

This clonotype was picked up many times. This sequence joins TRBV6-2 or TRBV6-3 and TRBJ2-4; possible D gene TRBD1, 5 bases. Germline CDR1 and CDR2: MNHEY and SVGEGT. The CDR3 has 12 residues. Trimming removed 6 bases at V and 5 bases at J, with 8 bases between. CDR3: CASSRTQNIQYF. In DNA form, the CDR3 reads TGTGCCAGCAGCCGGACACAAAACATTCAGTACTTC.

This clonotype was seen repeatedly, ten times or more. The chain carries TRBV5-5 and TRBJ2-1, with 14 bases identical to TRBD2. V lost 4 bases, J lost 10 bases, and 10 bases stayed unmatched. Germline V gives CDR1 SGHKS, CDR2 YYEKEE (reference sequence). The CDR3 length is 16 residues. The CDR3 protein is CASSRGLAGVPPEQFF. The CDR3 DNA is TGTGCCAGCAGCAGGGGACTAGCGGGAGTACCCCCCGAGCAGTTCTTC.

This clonotype was recorded many times. The chain is built from TRBV20-1 and TRBJ2-1; the match to TRBD2 covers 8 bases. V was pared by 3 bases and J by 15 bases, with 7 bases of the junction left unmatched. The CDR3 runs 11 residues. Germline values: CDR1 DFQATT, CDR2 SNEGSKA (reference sequence). CDR3 amino acids: CSASDRTSRFF. CDR3 in DNA: TGCAGTGCTAGCGACAGGACTAGCCGGTTCTTC.

The table lists this clonotype with many counts. The chain employs TRBV20-1 and TRBJ1-5; no clear D. Deletions cut 3 bases from V and 4 bases from J, with 10 bases between. The CDR3 spans 13 residues. Germline V CDR1 and CDR2: DFQATT, SNEGSKA (reference sequence). Here the CDR3 reads CSASRQVNQPQHF. The CDR3 bases are TGCAGTGCTAGTAGGCAGGTAAATCAGCCCCAGCATTTT.

This clonotype has at least ten counts. The CDR3 nucleotides are TGCAGTGCTAGAACCGGGACAGGTAATCAGCCCCAGCATTTT. Translating gives CSARTGTGNQPQHF. V usage is TRBV20-1 and J usage is TRBJ1-5; 8 bases agree with TRBD1. The V gene end was trimmed by 2 bases and the J gene end by 4 bases; junction bases not matched to a gene: 4. The CDR3 totals 14 residues. Germline CDR1 DFQATT, CDR2 SNEGSKA (reference sequence).

V gene TRBV2 combines with J gene TRBJ1-1; D is unclear. Trimming removed 4 bases from V and 0 bases from J, with 15 bases in between. Germline lookup yields CDR1 SNHLY and CDR2 FYNNEI. The CDR3 sequence is 16 residues long. As DNA, the CDR3 is TGTGCCAGCAGTGGACCTTTTGGAGCCTTGAACACTGAAGCTTTCTTT. It specifies CASSGPFGALNTEAFF.

The chain joins TRBV19 to TRBJ2-5, with 8 bases identical to TRBD2. Germline CDR1 and CDR2: LNHDA and SQIVND (reference sequence). This CDR3 has 13 residues. V shed 3 bases and J 5 bases; nucleotides not matched to a gene: 2. The CDR3 loop is CASSMGGRETQYF. The CDR3 coding sequence is TGTGCCAGTAGTATGGGCGGGAGGGAGACCCAGTACTTC.

Many counts were recorded for this clonotype. The chain joins TRBV6-5 to TRBJ2-7; 10 bases line up with TRBD1. The germline gives CDR1 MNHEY, CDR2 SVGAGI. This CDR3 spans 14 amino acids. Trimming removed 3 bases from V and 4 bases from J; junction bases left unmatched: 3. For the CDR3, the DNA is TGTGCCAGCAGTTATGACAGGGGGCTGTACGAGCAGTACTTC. It yields the protein CASSYDRGLYEQYF.